The text below deals with one T cell receptor beta chain. The antigen remains undetermined. The CDR3 has 15 amino acids. Germline V gene sequence: CDR1 SGHRS, CDR2 YFSETQ. V gave up 0 bases and J gave up 5 bases; unmatched junction bases: 7. It was with a sample-barcoded 5' primer and a J-beta primer mix that a second PCR of roughly 6 to 11 cycles was run. Each of the samples gave a minimum of 2.5 million paired-end reads that contained CDR3. TCRdb independently ran MiXCR on the 5' RACE reads; one entry per CDR3 protein. The sample has about 930,000 distinct CDR3 sequences; almost 30% are singletons. This specimen comes from a study of blood T cells in healthy people across ages. Overall study results and limits: Compared with aged donors, long-lived donors showed fewer expanded clones, suggesting selection. Because sorting was not performed, PBMCs prevented conclusive naive versus antigen-experienced comparison. Naive T cell percentage and TCR beta diversity correlated strongly.

This sample was shared with a second study, whose subject was T cells of mothers and their children.

The chain combines TRBV5-1 with TRBJ2-5; 7 positions agree with TRBD1. Input material: blood. The receptor comes from a woman aged 40 to 50 in good health. The CDR3, as DNA: TGCGCCAGCAGCTTGGGCCAATCCAGGGGGGAGACCCAGTACTTC. This gives the protein CASSLGQSRGETQYF. The complete variable domain, with remaining parts taken from reference TRBV5-1 and TRBJ2-5, reads KAGVTQTPRYLIKTRGQQVTLSCSPISGHRSVSWYQQTPGQGLQFLFEYFSETQRNKGNFPGRFSGRQFSNSRSEMNVSTLELGDSALYLCASSLGQSRGETQYFGPGTRLLVL.